The clone carrying this T cell receptor (beta chain) has a handful of counts. The data stem from a study of identical twins. A single record per CDR3 protein comes from TCRdb applying MiXCR to the 5' RACE reads. The data contain 520,000 or so distinct CDR3 sequences, 20% to 25% of them singletons. The CDR3 is made up of 14 amino acids. Per germline, CDR1 LNHDA and CDR2 SQIVND (reference sequence). V was cut by 5 bases and J by 0 bases, with 8 bases left in between. The same data also went into a second study, on T cells expressing NK-cell markers. That paper notes: CD3+CD56+NKG2C+, CD3+CD56+NKG2C- and CD3+CD56-NKG2C+ T cells, once sorted, supplied the TCR beta repertoires.

Sequencing was performed on CD4+ T cells sorted from blood. The chain carries TRBV19 and TRBJ1-5; D is uncertain. The TCR originated in a woman between 18 and 30 years old in good health. Here the CDR3 reads CASSHWNSNQPQHF. CDR3 sequence (DNA): TGTGCCAGTAGTCATTGGAATAGCAATCAGCCCCAGCATTTT.